Listed here are 22 T cell receptor beta chains from one sample, sequenced in a study of technical replicates of blood from several donors. The method was immunoSEQ multiplex PCR; TCRdb's version includes in-frame clones alone and lacks a portion of them. The sample has about 61,000 clones; more than 95% are singletons. The sequenced material came from T cells isolated from PBMCs. The receptor set was obtained from a human donor in good health.

The V gene is TRBV5-1, the J gene TRBJ1-1, with D hard to call. The CDR3 runs 19 residues. Germline loops: CDR1 SGHRS, CDR2 YFSETQ. Trimming took off 0 bases at V and 0 bases at J, with 21 bases between the two ends. The CDR3 is CASSLAGGGPATLNTEAFF. In DNA, the CDR3 is TGCGCCAGCAGCTTGGCAGGCGGCGGGCCCGCGACTCTGAACACTGAAGCTTTCTTT.

V is TRBV5-1 and J is TRBJ1-1, with D possibly matching TRBD1 (5 bases). Trimming removed 0 bases from V and 5 bases from J, with 11 bases in between. The CDR3 loop spans 14 amino acids. Germline V gene lookup returns CDR1 SGHRS and CDR2 YFSETQ. The CDR3 region is CASSLAPEGTEAFF. In DNA, the CDR3 is TGCGCCAGCAGCTTGGCACCGGAGGGGACTGAAGCTTTCTTT.

V is TRBV30 and J is TRBJ2-7; D possibly corresponds to TRBD1 (6 bases). There are 12 residues in the CDR3. Germline V lookup: CDR1 GTSNPN, CDR2 SVGIG (reference sequence). V was cut by 3 bases and J by 0 bases, with 6 bases left in between. In DNA form, the CDR3 reads TGTGCCTGGAGGGACAGCTCCTACGAGCAGTACTTC. Amino acid sequence: CAWRDSSYEQYF.

CDR3: CSVVFVTSGITDTQYF. For the CDR3, the DNA is TGCAGCGTTGTTTTCGTGACTAGCGGGATAACAGATACGCAGTATTTT. This chain uses TRBV29-1 with TRBJ2-3; 11 bases agree with TRBD2. The J segment lost 3 bases and the V segment lost 4 bases, leaving 9 bases of the junction unmatched. The CDR3 is 16 residues long. Germline loops: CDR1 SQVTM, CDR2 ANQGSEA.

The gene calls are TRBV7-3 and TRBJ1-3, with 7 positions matching TRBD1. Germline values: CDR1 SGHTA, CDR2 FQGTGA. The V and J ends lost 3 bases and 8 bases, in that order; junction bases with no gene match: 4. There are 13 residues in the CDR3. This chain's CDR3 is CASSFDQGDTIYF. The CDR3 bases are TGTGCCAGCAGCTTCGACCAGGGGGACACCATATATTTT.

The V gene is TRBV30, the J gene TRBJ2-3; 7 nucleotides line up with TRBD2. Losses at the gene ends were 8 bases for V and 4 bases for J; bases not matched to a gene: 6. Germline V lookup: CDR1 GTSNPN, CDR2 SVGIG (reference sequence). This CDR3 is built from 12 residues. The CDR3 sequence: CAQAGLPDTQYF. CDR3 nucleotides: TGTGCCCAAGCGGGACTCCCAGATACGCAGTATTTT.

The table lists this clone with a count of one. This chain connects TRBV28 to TRBJ2-7; D is unresolved. The CDR3 contains 14 residues. CDR1 MDHEN and CDR2 SYDVKM come from the germline V gene. Trimming pared 6 bases from V and 4 bases from J, leaving 16 bases between. Here the CDR3 reads CASRTTIRPYEQYF. The CDR3 region has the DNA TGTGCCAGCAGAACGACAATTCGGCCGTACGAGCAGTACTTC.

V gene TRBV27 combines with J gene TRBJ2-1, with TRBD2 matching 12 bases. CDR3 length: 15 amino acids. V lost 6 bases and J lost 4; bases outside the gene matches: 4. CDR1 is MNHEY and CDR2 is SMNVEV in the germline V gene (reference sequence). The CDR3 loop is CASSAGTSGYNEQFF. The CDR3 nucleotides are TGTGCCAGCAGCGCTGGGACTAGCGGGTACAATGAGCAGTTCTTC.

The rearrangement uses TRBV28 and TRBJ1-4, with 9 bases aligning to TRBD1. The V segment lost 8 bases and the J segment 7 bases; nucleotides outside the gene matches: 5. CDR1 and CDR2 from the germline V gene are MDHEN and SYDVKM. The CDR3 loop spans 13 amino acids. The CDR3 nucleotides are TGTGCCAGCTTGGACAGGGGAGGTGAAAAACTGTTTTTT. Translated: CASLDRGGEKLFF.

This clone was counted between two and nine times. The rearrangement joins TRBV5-1 to TRBJ1-2; 8 bases line up with TRBD1. The V segment lost 3 bases and the J segment 7 bases; nucleotides outside the gene matches: 8. This CDR3 contains 14 residues. The V gene's germline CDR1 is SGHRS and CDR2 YFSETQ. The CDR3 reads CASSSDRGQGGYTF. The CDR3 DNA reads TGCGCCAGCAGCTCCGACAGGGGACAAGGTGGCTACACCTTC.

CDR3: CASSELPSGLAGSYNEQFF. DNA for the CDR3: TGTGCCAGCAGCGAGCTCCCCTCGGGACTAGCGGGTTCCTACAATGAGCAGTTCTTC. The V and J genes are TRBV9 and TRBJ2-1, with 12 bases aligning to TRBD2. Losses at the gene ends were 3 bases for V and 1 base for J; bases not matched to a gene: 11. The CDR3 is 19 amino acids. Germline assignment: CDR1 SGDLS and CDR2 YYNGEE.

The CDR3 spells CASSFREAGYTF. CDR3 DNA: TGTGCCAGCAGCTTCCGAGAAGCTGGCTACACCTTC. The chain carries TRBV11-2 and TRBJ1-2; D is ambiguous. The CDR3 consists of 12 residues. Germline V gives CDR1 SGHAT, CDR2 FQNNGV. V was pared by 3 bases and J by 7 bases, with 9 bases between.

The chain joins TRBV6-1 to TRBJ2-5; a weak D match, TRBD1 (5 bases). Germline assignment: CDR1 MNHNS and CDR2 SASEGT. Trimming shortened V by 2 bases and J by 4 bases, and 14 bases separated the two germline ends. The CDR3 consists of 15 residues. The CDR3 reads CASSEQPGAGETQYF. In DNA form, the CDR3 reads TGTGCCAGCAGTGAACAACCTGGGGCTGGAGAGACCCAGTACTTC.

This chain uses TRBV13 with TRBJ2-7; 8 positions agree with TRBD1. J gave up 0 bases and V 2 bases, and 3 bases lay outside the gene matches. Germline V lookup: CDR1 PRHDT, CDR2 FYEKMQ (reference sequence). The CDR3 covers 15 residues. Here the CDR3 DNA reads TGTGCCAGCAGCTTATGGACAGGGAGCTCCTACGAGCAGTACTTC. The encoded protein is CASSLWTGSSYEQYF.

The genes are TRBV4-2 and TRBJ2-3; 9 bases line up with TRBD2. With 4 bases clipped from V and 7 bases from J, the junction kept 15 bases outside the gene matches. Germline-derived CDR1 and CDR2 are LGHNA and YNFKEQ. This CDR3 is 17 amino acids long. The CDR3 nucleotides read TGTGCCAGCAGCCGAAAATTGCGGGAGGGGGCCGTGAATACGCAGTATTTT. This encodes CASSRKLREGAVNTQYF.

The rearrangement uses TRBV7-9 and TRBJ2-7; possibly TRBD2 for D (6 bases). V gave up 5 bases and J gave up 2 bases, with 13 bases separating them. From germline, CDR1 is SEHNR and CDR2 FQNEAQ (reference sequence). The CDR3 consists of 14 residues. The DNA of the CDR3 is TGTGCCAGCAGCCCGGGGGAGGAAACCTACGAGCAGTACTTC. It is translated as CASSPGEETYEQYF.

J is TRBJ1-1 and V is TRBV5-1; 11 nucleotides line up with TRBD1. Germline loops: CDR1 SGHRS, CDR2 YFSETQ. There are 16 residues in the CDR3. V was pared by 4 bases and J by 2 bases, with 7 bases of the junction left unmatched. The CDR3 nucleotides are TGCGCCAGCAGCCCAGGACAGGGGGCGGAAAACACTGAAGCTTTCTTT. The encoded protein is CASSPGQGAENTEAFF.

This clone was seen once. The chain joins TRBV6-5 to TRBJ2-7; 11 nucleotides agree with TRBD2. CDR1 is MNHEY and CDR2 is SVGAGI in the germline V gene. The CDR3 totals 13 residues. V was pared by 9 bases and J by 7 bases, with 8 bases of the junction left unmatched. The CDR3 bases are TGTGCCAGTTTTCTAGCGGGGGGTGGAGAGCAGTACTTC. Translation gives CASFLAGGGEQYF.

The table lists this clone with a count of one. V and J are TRBV2 and TRBJ1-2, with TRBD1 matching over 8 bases. V shed 6 bases and J 6 bases; nucleotides not matched to a gene: 12. The V gene's germline CDR1 is SNHLY and CDR2 FYNNEI. This CDR3 has 15 amino acids. This CDR3 is CASSLPGQVDHGYTF. In DNA form, the CDR3 reads TGTGCCAGCAGCTTACCGGGACAGGTTGACCATGGCTACACCTTC.

The V call is TRBV4-1, the J call TRBJ1-2; no reliable D call. Germline loops: CDR1 MGHRA, CDR2 YSYEKL. The V end lost 1 base, the J end lost 2 bases, and 11 bases lay between the germline ends. This CDR3 is 15 amino acids long. This chain's CDR3 is CASSQVQTPNYGYTF. CDR3 in DNA: TGCGCCAGCAGCCAAGTGCAGACACCGAACTATGGCTACACCTTC.

The rearrangement uses TRBV6-5 and TRBJ2-7; D possibly corresponds to TRBD1 (5 bases). V was clipped by 11 bases and J by 3 bases, with 23 bases between them. This CDR3 is 15 amino acids long. Germline values: CDR1 MNHEY, CDR2 SVGAGI. The DNA for the CDR3 is TGTGCCTCCTTCGGTAGGGGCGCTGGGAACTACGAGCAGTACTTC. Translated: CASFGRGAGNYEQYF.

As regards this clone: At one boundary the junction diverges from the germline segment, which might be a read error. This chain uses TRBV5-1 with TRBJ2-1; 9 bases match TRBD1. The CDR3 runs 14 residues. Germline V lookup: CDR1 SGHRS, CDR2 YFSETQ. This CDR3 is CASRLGTGYREQFF. The CDR3 DNA reads TGCGCCAGCAGATTGGGGACAGGGTATCGTGAGCAGTTCTTC. Combining the CDR3 with reference TRBV5-1 and TRBJ2-1 gives the whole variable domain KAGVTQTPRYLIKTRGQQVTLSCSPISGHRSVSWYQQTPGQGLQFLFEYFSETQRNKGNFPGRFSGRQFSNSRSEMNVSTLELGDSALYLCASRLGTGYREQFFGPGTRLTVL.